This TCR beta chain was observed in a study of blood T cell repertoires in COVID-19. Study at large: The study drew acute and convalescent COVID-19 samples from the United States, Italy and Spain. T cells, B-cell-depleted T cells, or PBMCs supplied cDNA or gDNA.

The CDR3 runs to 12 residues. Germline V gene sequence: CDR1 MDHEN, CDR2 SYDVKM. The V and J ends lost 4 bases and 8 bases respectively, with 9 bases between them. Sequencing used immunoSEQ multiplex PCR; TCRdb keeps in-frame clones, though not all of them. The table shows over 400,000 clones, with about 89% occurring only once. Seattle patient enrollment occurred during active infection, with longitudinal follow-up thereafter. The TCR was taken from a woman aged 50 to 65 with COVID-19, enrolled during active disease. Sequenced sample: peripheral blood. The V and J genes are TRBV28 and TRBJ2-1, with D possibly being TRBD1 (6 bases). The CDR3 nucleotides are TGTGCCAGCAGTTACAGGGTTGATGAGCAGTTCTTC. It yields the protein CASSYRVDEQFF.